This is a list of T cell receptor beta chains from one sample in a study of cytomegalovirus exposure and HLA in healthy donors. Clones were read by immunoSEQ multiplex PCR, and TCRdb kept only the in-frame ones, dropping some. The data show roughly 100,000 clones, with approximately 85% seen just once and approximately 4% held by the top ten. Sequenced input: PBMCs. Every receptor here comes from a man aged 30-40 years in good health and CMV-seronegative. Each CDR3 is given with its conserved first and last residue. D genes are given only for firm matches. Clone size is stated in some rows and not others, as once, few, many or a class when expanded.

d_call	clone_size	v_call	j_call	cdr3_nt	cdr3_aa
-	-	TRBV2	TRBJ2-5	TGTGCCAGCAGTGAAGGGCGGGGCCTCCAAGAGACCCAGTACTTC	CASSEGRGLQETQYF
TRBD2	once	TRBV9	TRBJ2-7	TGTGCCAGCAGCCCAGGTACTAGCGGGTTCCACGAGCAGTACTTC	CASSPGTSGFHEQYF
TRBD2	-	TRBV5-6	TRBJ2-5	TGTGCCAGCAGCTTGGGGGATCTAGCGGGAGAGAGAGAGACCCAGTACTTC	CASSLGDLAGERETQYF
-	once	TRBV7-9	TRBJ2-7	TGTGCCAGCAGCACAACAGGCTACGAGCAGTACTTC	CASSTTGYEQYF
TRBD2	-	TRBV5-8	TRBJ2-2	TGTGCCAGCAGCGGACGTGAGCGGGAGGGCCTCGGCGGGGAGCTGTTTTTT	CASSGREREGLGGELFF
TRBD1	-	TRBV28	TRBJ1-2	TGTGCCAGCAGTCCGGGACAGAAATTCTATGGCTACACCTTC	CASSPGQKFYGYTF
TRBD2	-	TRBV4-1	TRBJ2-1	TGCGCCAGCAGCCCCTGGACTAGCCGGGACAATGAGCAGTTCTTC	CASSPWTSRDNEQFF
TRBD1	-	TRBV4-3	TRBJ1-2	TGCGCCAGCAGCCAACAGACAGGGAACTATGGCTACACCTTC	CASSQQTGNYGYTF
-	few	TRBV4-3	TRBJ2-6	TGCGCCAGCAGCCAAGAGGCAGGCTCTGGGGCCAACGTCCTGACTTTC	CASSQEAGSGANVLTF
TRBD2	-	TRBV5-6	TRBJ2-7	TGTGCCAGCAGCGGGGGACTAGCTTCAACCTACGAGCAGTACTTC	CASSGGLASTYEQYF
TRBD2	-	TRBV4-2	TRBJ2-5	TGTGCCAGCAGCCCCGCGGGGGGGCAAGAGACCCAGTACTTC	CASSPAGGQETQYF
TRBD2	few	TRBV12-5	TRBJ2-1	TGTGCTAGTGGTTGGGAGGGCAATGAGCAGTTCTTC	CASGWEGNEQFF
TRBD1	-	TRBV2	TRBJ2-1	TGTGCCAGCACCACGGACAGGGGGATGAATGAGCAGTTCTTC	CASTTDRGMNEQFF
-	-	TRBV7-9	TRBJ2-1	TGTGCCAGCAGCCGGCCAGGGTTTGAATGGTCCTACAATGAGCAGTTCTTC	CASSRPGFEWSYNEQFF
-	-	TRBV18	TRBJ2-1	TGTGCCAGCTCACCTTGGGGAGAAACCTACAATGAGCAGTTCTTC	CASSPWGETYNEQFF
-	-	TRBV2	TRBJ2-3	TGTGCCAGCAGTTTGGAAGGGGGCACAGATACGCAGTATTTT	CASSLEGGTDTQYF
-	-	TRBV11-2	TRBJ2-3	TGTGCCAGCAGCTTAGGCGCGCATACGCAGTATTTT	CASSLGAHTQYF
-	-	TRBV6-1	TRBJ1-5	TGTGCCAGCAGCCTAACCAGCAATCAGCCCCAGCATTTT	CASSLTSNQPQHF
-	-	TRBV27	TRBJ2-2	TGTGCCAGCAGTTTGAGCGCCGGGGAGCTGTTTTTT	CASSLSAGELFF
-	-	TRBV7-9	TRBJ1-5	TGTGCCAGCAGAGATGAATTTGCGGGCGGATATAGCAATCAGCCCCAGCATTTT	CASRDEFAGGYSNQPQHF
-	-	TRBV10-3	TRBJ2-5	TGTGCCATCAGTGAGTCCCGGAGCCAAGAGACCCAGTACTTC	CAISESRSQETQYF
TRBD1	-	TRBV27	TRBJ2-5	TGTGCCAGCAGTTTAGACTTTGGGGACAGGGCGACCCAGTACTTC	CASSLDFGDRATQYF
TRBD2	-	TRBV5-1	TRBJ2-7	TGCGCCAGCAGCTCTAGGAGCGGGAGCTACGAGCAGTACTTC	CASSSRSGSYEQYF
TRBD2	-	TRBV27	TRBJ2-7	TGTGCCAGCAGTCCATTAGCGGGTGTGCCCTACGAGCAGTACTTC	CASSPLAGVPYEQYF
TRBD1	-	TRBV4-1	TRBJ2-5	TGCGCCAGCAGCCCGCCGGGACAGCGAGAGACCCAGTACTTC	CASSPPGQRETQYF
-	once	TRBV19	TRBJ1-5	TGTGCCAGTAGTAAACAGGCAAATCAGCCCCAGCATTTT	CASSKQANQPQHF
TRBD2	-	TRBV18	TRBJ2-1	TGTGCCAGCTCACCCCCCCGAGGTAGCGGGGGCCCTTGGGAGCAGTTCTTC	CASSPPRGSGGPWEQFF
-	-	TRBV6-6	TRBJ1-2	TGTGCCAGCAGTGTTACTCTGAGAGAGGGCTACACCTTC	CASSVTLREGYTF
-	-	TRBV6-6	TRBJ2-7	TGTGCCAGCAGTTACAAGGTGAGGGAGCAGTACTTC	CASSYKVREQYF
-	once	TRBV30	TRBJ1-2	TGTGCCTGGAGTGTGGTTGACAGTGGCGGCTACACCTTC	CAWSVVDSGGYTF
-	-	TRBV5-1	TRBJ2-3	TGCGCCAGCAGCTTGGAGGGAGGCCGCACAGATACGCAGTATTTT	CASSLEGGRTDTQYF
-	-	TRBV9	TRBJ2-1	TGTGCCAGCAGCGCCCGACAATTCAATGAGCAGTTCTTC	CASSARQFNEQFF
-	-	TRBV28	TRBJ2-3	TGTGCCAGCAGTTTCCAATACAGGGATCGCACAGATACGCAGTATTTT	CASSFQYRDRTDTQYF
-	-	TRBV6-5	TRBJ2-1	TGTGCCAGCAGTTTCTACGGGGTCCTCGGCTGGAATGAGCAGTTCTTC	CASSFYGVLGWNEQFF
-	once	TRBV19	TRBJ2-1	TGTGCCAGTAGTATTCGGGGAAATGAGCAGTTCTTC	CASSIRGNEQFF
-	once	TRBV10-1	TRBJ2-2	TGCGCCAGCAGTGCCAAGAACACCGGGGAGCTGTTTTTT	CASSAKNTGELFF
-	-	TRBV5-4	TRBJ1-1	TGTGCCAGCAGCAACAGGCTAGAGAAGACTGAAGCTTTCTTT	CASSNRLEKTEAFF
TRBD1	-	TRBV7-9	TRBJ1-1	TGTGCCAGCAGCTTAGTATCGGGACAGGGGAACACTGAAGCTTTCTTT	CASSLVSGQGNTEAFF
TRBD1	-	TRBV30	TRBJ2-5	TGTGCCTGGAAAAGTGGTAGGGGGCTCCTGGACCCAAGGGAGACCCAGTACTTC	CAWKSGRGLLDPRETQYF
TRBD1	-	TRBV2	TRBJ2-1	TGTGCCAGCAGTTCGGGACAGGGGGCTGACGAGCAGTTCTTC	CASSSGQGADEQFF
TRBD2	-	TRBV4-1	TRBJ2-3	TGCGCCAGCAGCCGCGGACTAGCGCCAGATACGCAGTATTTT	CASSRGLAPDTQYF
-	-	TRBV11-2	TRBJ1-5	TGTGCCAGCAGCTTAGGACCCAAGGGGGGGGCTCATCAGCCCCAGCATTTT	CASSLGPKGGAHQPQHF
TRBD1	-	TRBV30	TRBJ2-5	TGTGCCTGGAGTACCGGGACAGGTCAAGAGACCCAGTACTTC	CAWSTGTGQETQYF
-	-	TRBV1	TRBJ1-1	TGCACCAGCAGCCACACGCGGAACACTGAAGCTTTCTTT	CTSSHTRNTEAFF
-	-	TRBV28	TRBJ1-2	TGTGCCAGCAGTTTTCTGGACTCCAGGGGTTCATATGGCTACACCTTC	CASSFLDSRGSYGYTF
-	once	TRBV9	TRBJ2-6	TGTGCCAGCAGACGACAAGCTGGGGCCAACGTCCTGACTTTC	CASRRQAGANVLTF
TRBD2	-	TRBV2	TRBJ2-2	TGTGCCAGCGGAGGGACTAGCGGTGGATCCGGGGAGCTGTTTTTT	CASGGTSGGSGELFF
TRBD2	-	TRBV7-9	TRBJ2-1	TGTGCTTCAGGGAGGGCCGATTACAATGAGCAGTTCTTC	CASGRADYNEQFF
TRBD2	-	TRBV4-1	TRBJ2-1	TGCGCCAGCAGCCAATGGACTAGCGGGAGTAGCAATGAGCAGTTCTTC	CASSQWTSGSSNEQFF